Following are 12 T cell receptor beta chains from one sample sequenced in a study of T cell clonality in common variable immunodeficiency. The repertoire was sequenced with immunoSEQ multiplex PCR; TCRdb's copy has only in-frame clones and lacks some. The sample was found to contain roughly 48,000 clones, and every one recurs. What was sequenced was peripheral blood mononuclear cells. Every receptor here comes from a person aged 18 to 75 in good health.

This clone was seen ten or more times. The read terminates 3 residues before the CDR3 end, so the remaining end is supplied by the germline J gene. The chain carries TRBV5-1 and TRBJ1-1; D remains unclear. V shed 0 bases and J shed 0 bases, with 12 bases lying between them. CDR1 SGHRS and CDR2 YFSETQ come from the germline V gene. The CDR3 consists of 16 residues. The CDR3 DNA, read in part, is TGCGCCAGCAGCTTGGGTGGGCACGTTATGAACACTGAA. Its protein product is CASSLGGHVMNTE. The full-length CDR3 reads as CASSLGGHVMNTEAFF.

This clone was detected many times. The read comes to an end 3 residues before the CDR3 does, leaving the germline J gene to fill in the end. The genes are TRBV20-1 and TRBJ2-1, with 8 positions matching TRBD1. CDR1 DFQATT and CDR2 SNEGSKA come from the germline V gene (reference sequence). V shed 4 bases and J 9 bases; nucleotides not matched to a gene: 5. The CDR3 runs to 12 residues. The part of the CDR3 DNA that was read is TGCAGTGCTACCAGGGGGCTCGGTGAG. Protein sequence: CSATRGLGE. In full, the CDR3 is CSATRGLGEQFF.

A remark on this clone: The CDR3 end falls 3 residues outside the read, so it is completed with the germline J gene. The rearrangement links TRBV19 to TRBJ1-2, with D possibly being TRBD1 (6 bases). CDR1 and CDR2 from the germline V gene are LNHDA and SQIVND (reference sequence). The CDR3 spans 15 residues. CDR3 DNA, as far as it was read: TGTGCCAGTAGTATGGTCCAGGGGAGCTCCTACGAC. Translated, it gives CASSMVQGSSYD. The whole CDR3 reads CASSMVQGSSYDYTF.

This clone occurred a few times. The read stops 3 residues short of the end of the CDR3; the missing end is completed from the germline J gene. The gene calls are TRBV18 and TRBJ2-7; 13 bases fit TRBD2. This CDR3 is built from 14 residues. Per the germline V gene, CDR1 is KGHSH and CDR2 is LQKENI. After removal of 7 bases from V and 2 bases from J, the junction contained 2 bases not matched to a gene. CDR3 bases read: TGTGCCAGCTGCGGACTAGCGGGAGCCTACGAG. Translated: CASCGLAGAYE. The CDR3 reads in full as CASCGLAGAYEQYF.

This clone appeared many times. The sequenced fragment ends 3 residues before the CDR3 boundary, so the rest is inferred from the germline J gene. V and J are TRBV7-2 and TRBJ2-3; D is unresolved. The CDR3 consists of 13 residues. The germline gives CDR1 SGHTA, CDR2 FQGNSA. Trimming took 5 bases from V and 2 from J, leaving 8 bases between them. CDR3: CASSPGVTDTQYF. CDR3 DNA (partial): TGTGCCAGCAGCCCAGGAGTCACAGATACG.

There are many counts of this clone. The sequence runs out 3 residues before the end of the CDR3; the remainder is reconstructed from the germline J gene. The chain recombines TRBV7-2 with TRBJ1-5, with 8 bases aligning to TRBD1. Germline trimming cut 5 bases from V and 3 bases from J; bases unmatched to any gene: 6. The CDR3 runs to 15 residues. Germline V gives CDR1 SGHTA, CDR2 FQGNSA. The part of the CDR3 DNA that was read is TGTGCCAGCAGCCAGACAGGGGTTACCAATCAGCCC. Translating gives CASSQTGVTNQP. The complete CDR3 sequence is CASSQTGVTNQPQHF. The full variable domain, completed using reference TRBV7-2 and TRBJ1-5, is GAGVSQSPSNKVTEKGKDVELRCDPISGHTALYWYRQSLGQGLEFLIYFQGNSAPDKSGLPSDRFSAERTGGSVSTLTIQRTQQEDSAVYLCASSQTGVTNQPQHFGDGTRLSIL.

This clone appeared many times. The CDR3 is cut off 3 residues early in the read; its end comes from the germline J gene. The chain uses TRBV20-1 and TRBJ1-6; D is uncertain. This CDR3 region has 11 residues. Germline values: CDR1 DFQATT, CDR2 SNEGSKA (reference sequence). This CDR3 reads CSARDPPSLHF. The CDR3 DNA, read in part, is TGCAGTGCTAGAGATCCCCCGTCC.

This clone was recorded many times. The read ends 3 residues early relative to the CDR3; the germline J gene fills the gap. The rearrangement joins TRBV9 to TRBJ2-7; the D gene could be TRBD1 or TRBD2 (6 bases each). CDR1 is SGDLS, CDR2 YYNGEE, per germline. The germline V and J ends were trimmed by 6 bases and 0 bases, with 19 bases remaining between them. CDR3 length equals 16 residues. CDR3 loop: CASTPGAGHDSYEQYF. Incomplete CDR3 DNA: TGTGCCAGCACCCCAGGGGCGGGACACGACTCCTACGAG.

This clone was detected ten times or more. The read halts 3 residues ahead of the CDR3 end, with the missing end drawn from the germline J gene. The J gene is TRBJ2-3, the V gene TRBV11-2; D is ambiguous. The CDR3 runs 15 residues. Germline assignment: CDR1 SGHAT and CDR2 FQNNGV. V dropped 0 bases and J dropped 8 bases, with 15 bases sitting between them. CDR3 loop: CASSLDHISSATQYF. The CDR3 DNA, read in part, is TGTGCCAGCAGCTTAGATCACATCAGTTCTGCTACG.

About this clone itself: The read ends 3 residues shy of where the CDR3 ends; the end is completed using the germline J gene. V usage is TRBV5-1 and J usage is TRBJ2-3, with D possibly matching TRBD2 (6 bases). V shed 4 bases and J shed 0 bases, with 9 bases lying between them. CDR1 and CDR2 from the germline V gene are SGHRS and YFSETQ. The CDR3 contains 14 residues. CDR3 protein: CASSPGTSTDTQYF. The part of the CDR3 DNA that was read is TGCGCCAGCAGCCCCGGGACTAGCACAGATACG. Looking up the rest from reference TRBV5-1 and TRBJ2-3 gives the full variable domain: KAGVTQTPRYLIKTRGQQVTLSCSPISGHRSVSWYQQTPGQGLQFLFEYFSETQRNKGNFPGRFSGRQFSNSRSEMNVSTLELGDSALYLCASSPGTSTDTQYFGPGTRLTVL.

This clone was detected many times. The observed sequence ends 3 residues before the CDR3 terminus, with the missing tail filled in from the germline J gene. This chain uses TRBV30 with TRBJ1-3; D not certain. V lost 3 bases and J 5 bases, leaving 8 bases between the germline ends. The CDR3 sequence is 12 residues long. CDR1 is GTSNPN and CDR2 is SVGIG in the germline V gene (reference sequence). Partial CDR3 DNA: TGTGCCTGGAGCCTAGGTAGAAACACC. Translated, it gives CAWSLGRNT. The full CDR3 sequence reads CAWSLGRNTIYF.

This clone has at least ten counts. Read coverage stops 3 residues before the CDR3 terminus; the germline J gene supplies the remainder. This chain connects TRBV30 to TRBJ1-2, with D unclear. Germline CDR1 GTSNPN, CDR2 SVGIG (reference sequence). V lost 1 base and J lost 1, with 4 bases in between. This CDR3 is 12 amino acids long. The sequenced CDR3 bases are TGTGCCTGGAGTGGAGGTAACTATGGC. Amino acid sequence: CAWSGGNYG. The full CDR3 is CAWSGGNYGYTF.